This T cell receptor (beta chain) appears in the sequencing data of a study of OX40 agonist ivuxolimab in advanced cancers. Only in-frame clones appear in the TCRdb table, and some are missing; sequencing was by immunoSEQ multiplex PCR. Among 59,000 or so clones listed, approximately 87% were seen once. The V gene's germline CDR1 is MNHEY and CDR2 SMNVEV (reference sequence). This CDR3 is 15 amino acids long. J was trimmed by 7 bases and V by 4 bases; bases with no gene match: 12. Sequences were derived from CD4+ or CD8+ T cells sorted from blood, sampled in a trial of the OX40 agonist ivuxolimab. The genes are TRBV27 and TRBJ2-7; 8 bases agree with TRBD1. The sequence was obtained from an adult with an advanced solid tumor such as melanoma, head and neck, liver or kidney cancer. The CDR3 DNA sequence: TGTGCCAGCAGTTCTTACAGGGGGTGGACGGGGGAGCAGTACTTC. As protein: CASSSYRGWTGEQYF.